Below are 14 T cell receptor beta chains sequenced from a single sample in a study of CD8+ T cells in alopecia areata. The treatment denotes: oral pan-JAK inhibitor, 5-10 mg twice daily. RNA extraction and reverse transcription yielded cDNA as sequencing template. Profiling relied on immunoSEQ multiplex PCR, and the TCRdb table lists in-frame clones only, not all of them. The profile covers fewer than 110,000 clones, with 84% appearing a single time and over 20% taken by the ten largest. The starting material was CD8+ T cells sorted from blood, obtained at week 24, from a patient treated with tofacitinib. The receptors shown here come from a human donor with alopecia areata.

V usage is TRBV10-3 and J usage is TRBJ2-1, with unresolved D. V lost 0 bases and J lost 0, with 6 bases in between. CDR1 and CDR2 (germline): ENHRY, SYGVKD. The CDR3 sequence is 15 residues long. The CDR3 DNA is TGTGCCATCAGTGAGTCTCTGAGCTCCTACAATGAGCAGTTCTTC. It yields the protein CAISESLSSYNEQFF.

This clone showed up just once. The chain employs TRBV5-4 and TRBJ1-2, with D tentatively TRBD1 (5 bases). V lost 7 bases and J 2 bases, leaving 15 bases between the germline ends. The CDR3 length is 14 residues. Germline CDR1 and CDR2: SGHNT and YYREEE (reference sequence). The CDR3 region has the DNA TGTGCCAGCGGGCCCGGGGCCATCAACTATGGCTACACCTTC. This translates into CASGPGAINYGYTF.

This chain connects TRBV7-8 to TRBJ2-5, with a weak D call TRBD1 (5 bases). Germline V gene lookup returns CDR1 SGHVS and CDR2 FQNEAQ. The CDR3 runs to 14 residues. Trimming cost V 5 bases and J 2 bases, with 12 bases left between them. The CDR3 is CASSPEGDQETQYF. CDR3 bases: TGTGCCAGCAGCCCCGAAGGGGATCAAGAGACCCAGTACTTC.

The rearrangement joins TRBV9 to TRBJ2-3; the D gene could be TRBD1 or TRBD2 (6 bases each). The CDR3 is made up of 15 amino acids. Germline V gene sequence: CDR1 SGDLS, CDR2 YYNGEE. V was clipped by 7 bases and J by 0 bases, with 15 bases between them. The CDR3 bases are TGTGCCAGCGCGGAAGGGGGGTCTAGCACAGATACGCAGTATTTT. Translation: CASAEGGSSTDTQYF.

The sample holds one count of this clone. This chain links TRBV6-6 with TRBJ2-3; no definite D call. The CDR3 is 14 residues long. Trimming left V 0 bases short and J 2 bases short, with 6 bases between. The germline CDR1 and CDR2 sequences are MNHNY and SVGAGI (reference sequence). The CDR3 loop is CASSYSVITDTQYF. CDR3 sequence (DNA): TGTGCCAGCAGTTACTCCGTTATCACAGATACGCAGTATTTT.

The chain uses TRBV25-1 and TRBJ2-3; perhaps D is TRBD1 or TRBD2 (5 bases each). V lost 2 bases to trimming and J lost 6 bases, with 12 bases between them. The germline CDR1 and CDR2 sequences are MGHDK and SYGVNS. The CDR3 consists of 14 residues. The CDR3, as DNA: TGTGCCAGCAGTGAAGGGTCTGGGACCGATACGCAGTATTTT. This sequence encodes CASSEGSGTDTQYF.

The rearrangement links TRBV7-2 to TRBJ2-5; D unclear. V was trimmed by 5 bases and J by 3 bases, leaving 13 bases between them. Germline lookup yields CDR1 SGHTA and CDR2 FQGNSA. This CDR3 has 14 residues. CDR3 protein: CASSPLGGEETQYF. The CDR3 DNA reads TGTGCCAGCAGCCCCCTCGGCGGAGAAGAGACCCAGTACTTC.

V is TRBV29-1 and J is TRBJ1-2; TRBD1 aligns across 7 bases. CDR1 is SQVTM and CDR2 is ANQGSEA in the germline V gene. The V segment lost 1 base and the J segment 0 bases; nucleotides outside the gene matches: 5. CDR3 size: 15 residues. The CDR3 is CSVEGQGCSNYGYTF. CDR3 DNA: TGCAGCGTTGAAGGACAGGGTTGCTCTAACTATGGCTACACCTTC. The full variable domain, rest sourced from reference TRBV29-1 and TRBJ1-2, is SAVISQKPSRDICQRGTSLTIQCQVDSQVTMMFWYRQQPGQSLTLIATANQGSEATYESGFVIDKFPISRPNLTFSTLTVSNMSPEDSSIYLCSVEGQGCSNYGYTFGSGTRLTVV.

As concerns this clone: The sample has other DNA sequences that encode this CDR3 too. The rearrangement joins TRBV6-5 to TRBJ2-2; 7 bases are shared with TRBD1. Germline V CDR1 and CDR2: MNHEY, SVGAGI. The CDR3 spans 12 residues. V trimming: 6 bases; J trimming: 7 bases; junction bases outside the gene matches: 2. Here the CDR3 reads CASRPGGGELFF. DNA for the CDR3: TGTGCCAGCAGGCCAGGGGGCGGGGAGCTGTTTTTT.

CDR3 loop: CASSEDRLNEQFF. For the CDR3, the DNA is TGTGCCAGCAGTGAAGACCGATTGAATGAGCAGTTCTTC. The chain carries TRBV6-5 and TRBJ2-1; unclear D gene. This CDR3 spans 13 amino acids. Trimming removed 5 bases from V and 7 bases from J, with 12 bases in between. The V gene's germline CDR1 is MNHEY and CDR2 SVGAGI.

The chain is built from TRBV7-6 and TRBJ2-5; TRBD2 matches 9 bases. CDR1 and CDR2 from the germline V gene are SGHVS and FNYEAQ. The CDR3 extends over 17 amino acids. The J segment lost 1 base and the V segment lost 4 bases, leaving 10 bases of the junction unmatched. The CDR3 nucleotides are TGTGCCAGCAGCTCGACTAGGGTGCGGGGGGGCCAAGAGACCCAGTACTTC. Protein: CASSSTRVRGGQETQYF. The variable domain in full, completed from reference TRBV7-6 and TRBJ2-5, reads GAGVSQSPRYKVTKRGQDVALRCDPISGHVSLYWYRQALGQGPEFLTYFNYEAQQDKSGLPNDRFSAERPEGSISTLTIQRTEQRDSAMYRCASSSTRVRGGQETQYFGPGTRLLVL.

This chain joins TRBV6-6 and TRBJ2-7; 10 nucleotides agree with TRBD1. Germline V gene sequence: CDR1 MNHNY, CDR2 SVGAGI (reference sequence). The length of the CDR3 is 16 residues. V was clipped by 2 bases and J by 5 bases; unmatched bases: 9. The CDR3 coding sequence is TGTGCCAGCAGTTACACCTCCGGGACAGGGGTTGACGAGCAGTACTTC. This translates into CASSYTSGTGVDEQYF.

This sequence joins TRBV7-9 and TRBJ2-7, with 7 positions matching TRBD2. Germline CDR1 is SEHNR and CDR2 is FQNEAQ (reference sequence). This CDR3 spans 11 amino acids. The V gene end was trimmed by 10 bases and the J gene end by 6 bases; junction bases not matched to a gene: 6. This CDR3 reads CATIGGSEQYF. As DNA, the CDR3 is TGTGCCACAATCGGGGGGAGCGAGCAGTACTTC.

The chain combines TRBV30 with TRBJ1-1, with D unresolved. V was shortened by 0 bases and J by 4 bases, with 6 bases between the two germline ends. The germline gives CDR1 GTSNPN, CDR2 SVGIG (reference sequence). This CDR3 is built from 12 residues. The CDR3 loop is CAWSVVGTEAFF. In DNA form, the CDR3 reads TGTGCCTGGAGTGTTGTCGGCACTGAAGCTTTCTTT.